The present T cell receptor (beta chain) was sequenced within a study of blood T cell repertoires in COVID-19. Some clones are missing from TCRdb's copy, which holds only in-frame ones; the method was immunoSEQ multiplex PCR. The data contain around 250,000 clones, around nine tenths of them singletons. Sequenced input: PBMCs or T cells enriched from blood (not recorded which). The sequence derives from a woman aged 45 to 65 who had recovered from COVID-19.

CDR3 sequence: CASSWAGQGSRKSSYNEQFF. In DNA form, the CDR3 reads TGTGCCAGCAGCTGGGCTGGACAGGGGAGTAGGAAAAGCTCCTACAATGAGCAGTTCTTC. The chain recombines TRBV5-5 with TRBJ2-1; 9 nucleotides match TRBD1. Trimming cost V 3 bases and J 0 bases; bases outside gene matches: 16. The CDR3 totals 20 residues. Germline V gene lookup returns CDR1 SGHKS and CDR2 YYEKEE (reference sequence).